Given below is one TCR beta chain in context. No cell sorting was done before RNA was extracted from the tissue. Between August and November 2014, newly diagnosed, chemotherapy-naive lung cancer patients underwent thoracic surgery in China. TCRbeta libraries were built with three rounds of nested PCR, modified from ARM-PCR. TCRdb reanalysed the multiplex PCR reads using MiXCR and keeps one entry per CDR3 protein. Here the sample spans fewer than 120,000 distinct CDR3 sequences, nearly 85% being singletons. This entry is derived from a study of tumor and adjacent non-tumor tissue in lung cancer. This receptor was taken from a man in his 70s with non-small cell lung cancer. What was sequenced was lung tumor tissue.

The CDR3 bases are TGTGCCAACAGTCTTGGGTTGGGGGAGACCCAGTACTTC. It translates to CANSLGLGETQYF. This chain joins TRBV5-4 and TRBJ2-5; D gene ambiguous. Germline V lookup: CDR1 SGHNT, CDR2 YYREEE (reference sequence). Trimming shortened V by 9 bases and J by 5 bases, and 17 bases separated the two germline ends. This CDR3 region has 13 residues.